The 5 T cell receptor beta chains reported below all come from one sample, sequenced in a study of Graves' ophthalmopathy and Graves' hyperthyroidism. As the template, RNA transcripts were used to amplify TCR beta CDR3 regions. First-round RT-PCR relied on HTBI primers, and a second-round multiplex PCR came next. TCRdb fed the multiplex PCR reads into MiXCR, producing one record per CDR3 protein. The data show fewer than 350,000 distinct CDR3 sequences, about a sixth seen once. Sequenced: peripheral blood. Every receptor here comes from an adult man with Graves' ophthalmopathy.

The chain is built from TRBV5-1 and TRBJ2-2, with 9 bases identical to TRBD2. Unmatched junction bases numbered 6, after V lost 1 base and J lost 2 bases. This CDR3 has 17 amino acids. Germline V CDR1 and CDR2: SGHRS, YFSETQ. The CDR3 sequence: CASSLIAGVSNTGELFF. DNA for the CDR3: TGCGCCAGCAGCTTGATAGCGGGAGTCTCAAACACCGGGGAGCTGTTTTTT. Filled out from reference TRBV5-1 and TRBJ2-2, the complete variable domain reads KAGVTQTPRYLIKTRGQQVTLSCSPISGHRSVSWYQQTPGQGLQFLFEYFSETQRNKGNFPGRFSGRQFSNSRSEMNVSTLELGDSALYLCASSLIAGVSNTGELFFGEGSRLTVL.

At least ten counts were recorded for this clonotype. This sequence joins TRBV6-1 and TRBJ1-1; no definite D call. The length of the CDR3 is 11 residues. V dropped 6 bases and J dropped 5 bases, with 7 bases sitting between them. Germline CDR1 MNHNS, CDR2 SASEGT. The CDR3 DNA follows: TGTGCCAGCAGGGGGTTGACTGAAGCTTTCTTT. This translates into CASRGLTEAFF.

In this sample, this clonotype turned up many times. The chain combines TRBV7-8 with TRBJ1-1; D gene ambiguous. Trimming cost V 6 bases and J 4 bases, with 15 bases left between them. The CDR3 is 14 residues long. The V gene's germline CDR1 is SGHVS and CDR2 FQNEAQ. DNA of the CDR3: TGTGCCAGCAGTCCCGGATGGGTCGGCACTGAAGCTTTCTTT. This gives the protein CASSPGWVGTEAFF. The variable domain in full, completed from reference TRBV7-8 and TRBJ1-1, reads GAGVSQSPRYKVAKRGQDVALRCDPISGHVSLFWYQQALGQGPEFLTYFQNEAQLDKSGLPSDRFFAERPEGSVSTLKIQRTQQEDSAVYLCASSPGWVGTEAFFGQGTRLTVV.

This clonotype has at least ten counts. V and J are TRBV3-1 and TRBJ1-5; possibly TRBD1 for D (5 bases). Per germline, CDR1 LGHDT and CDR2 YNNKEL (reference sequence). Trimming took 0 bases from V and 6 from J, leaving 6 bases between them. The length of the CDR3 is 13 residues. In DNA form, the CDR3 reads TGTGCCAGCAGCCAAGAAAGGGGTCAGCCCCAGCATTTT. Translating it yields CASSQERGQPQHF.

This clonotype was found many times. J is TRBJ2-2 and V is TRBV6-1; 8 bases agree with TRBD1. CDR3 size: 15 residues. J lost 6 bases, V lost 1 base, and 4 bases had no gene match. Germline-derived CDR1 and CDR2 are MNHNS and SASEGT. The CDR3 DNA reads as TGTGCCAGCAGTGAAGGGACAGGGCGACCCGGGGAGCTGTTTTTT. It codes for CASSEGTGRPGELFF.